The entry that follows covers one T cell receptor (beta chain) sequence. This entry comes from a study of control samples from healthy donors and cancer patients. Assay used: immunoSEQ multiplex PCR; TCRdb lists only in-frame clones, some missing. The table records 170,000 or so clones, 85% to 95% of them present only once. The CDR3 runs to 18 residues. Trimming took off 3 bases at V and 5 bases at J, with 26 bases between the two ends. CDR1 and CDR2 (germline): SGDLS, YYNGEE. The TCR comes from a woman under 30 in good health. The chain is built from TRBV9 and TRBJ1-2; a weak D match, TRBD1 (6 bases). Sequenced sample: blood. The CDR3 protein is CASSAALRGSRGGYGYTF. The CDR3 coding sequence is TGTGCCAGCAGCGCGGCCCTAAGAGGTAGCAGGGGAGGTTATGGCTACACCTTC.